This is a list of T cell receptor beta chains from one sample in a study of T-cell reconstitution after alpha-beta-depleted transplantation in children. TCRdb redid the calling of the PCR reads with MiXCR, one entry per CDR3 protein. The sample has approximately 510,000 distinct CDR3 sequences, around 16% seen once. Here the sequenced sample was PBMCs from the stem cell graft donor, taken from the stem cell graft. The receptor source for this set is a human donor who donated a stem cell graft to a child with acute lymphoblastic leukemia. Each CDR3 is given with its conserved first and last residue. A D gene is named only where the DNA matches it firmly. A row's size may be missing; if present it is once, few, many or a size class.

j_call v_call clone_size d_call cdr3_aa cdr3_nt
TRBJ1-1 TRBV20-1 few - CSATHRRVKYTEAFF TGCAGTGCTACCCACCGCAGGGTCAAGTACACTGAAGCTTTCTTT
TRBJ1-1 TRBV6-1 - - CASSDPGSVSTEAFF TGTGCCAGCAGTGATCCAGGAAGCGTTAGCACTGAAGCTTTCTTT
TRBJ2-3 TRBV7-2 few - CASSSDYLSTDTQYF TGTGCCAGCAGCTCGGACTACCTTAGCACAGATACGCAGTATTTT
TRBJ2-1 TRBV20-1 few - CSAPNNEQFF TGCAGTGCTCCCAACAATGAGCAGTTCTTC
TRBJ1-2 TRBV20-1 - TRBD1 CCALDLTTGYLYGYTF TGCTGTGCTCTAGATCTTACGACAGGGTACCTCTATGGCTACACCTTC
TRBJ2-5 TRBV27 few TRBD1 CASTTGGTLQRTQYF TGTGCCAGCACAACAGGGGGTACCCTCCAGCGGACCCAGTACTTC
TRBJ1-1 TRBV29-1 few - CSVRGQTNTEAFF TGCAGCGTCCGGGGACAAACGAACACTGAAGCTTTCTTT
TRBJ1-1 TRBV12-3/TRBV12-4 - - CASSNRDDRIAEAFF TGTGCCAGCAGTAACCGGGACGATCGAATCGCTGAAGCTTTCTTT
TRBJ2-3 TRBV12-3/TRBV12-4 - - CASSPRGYTDTQYF TGTGCCAGCAGTCCTCGGGGGTATACAGATACGCAGTATTTT
TRBJ2-7 TRBV7-9 few TRBD2 CASSLLSGREGRYEQYF TGTGCCAGCAGCTTACTTTCTGGGCGGGAGGGCCGCTACGAGCAGTACTTC
TRBJ1-6 TRBV5-1 many - CASSLVGGGSPLHF TGCGCCAGCAGCTTGGTCGGGGGAGGATCACCCCTCCACTTT
TRBJ2-1 TRBV11-2 few TRBD2 CASSQAGLAGGPLNEQFF TGTGCCAGCAGCCAGGCGGGACTAGCGGGAGGGCCGCTCAATGAGCAGTTCTTC
TRBJ2-6 TRBV6-2/TRBV6-3 - TRBD1 CASSYWRLFPGQDIGANVLTF TGTGCCAGCAGTTACTGGCGGCTATTTCCGGGACAGGATATTGGGGCCAACGTCCTGACTTTC
TRBJ1-2 TRBV27 - - CASRPVGAGSYYGYTF TGTGCCAGCAGGCCGGTCGGAGCAGGATCTTACTATGGCTACACCTTC
TRBJ2-3 TRBV20-1 - TRBD2 CSASGTSGSGRITDTQYF TGCAGTGCTTCCGGGACTAGCGGGAGCGGGCGTATCACAGATACGCAGTATTTT
TRBJ2-1 TRBV27 few TRBD2 CASSLLAGGLSYNEQFF TGTGCCAGCAGTCTTTTAGCGGGAGGTCTCTCCTACAATGAGCAGTTCTTC
TRBJ2-1 TRBV4-2 once - CASSPGRLGNEQFF TGTGCCAGCAGCCCGGGACGGCTTGGCAATGAGCAGTTCTTC
TRBJ1-1 TRBV5-1 few TRBD1 CASGQGGNTEAFF TGCGCCAGCGGACAGGGAGGGAACACTGAAGCTTTCTTT
TRBJ1-1 TRBV6-5 - - CASSYGQSMNTEAFF TGTGCCAGCAGTTACGGACAGAGTATGAACACTGAAGCTTTCTTT
TRBJ2-1 TRBV29-1 few - CSTNTGAPYNEQFF TGCAGCACCAATACAGGAGCCCCTTACAATGAGCAGTTCTTC
TRBJ2-7 TRBV4-1 few - CASSQADGYEQYF TGCGCCAGCAGCCAAGCGGACGGCTACGAGCAGTACTTC
TRBJ2-1 TRBV29-1 few TRBD2 CSVVKRESARGYFNEQFF TGCAGCGTTGTAAAGCGGGAGTCCGCTCGGGGTTACTTCAATGAGCAGTTCTTC
TRBJ2-7 TRBV9 - - CASSDQSSSYEQYF TGTGCCAGCAGCGATCAGTCCTCCTCCTACGAGCAGTACTTC
TRBJ2-5 TRBV5-1 few TRBD2 CASSLDLAGGTKETQYF TGCGCCAGCAGCTTGGACCTAGCGGGAGGGACTAAAGAGACCCAGTACTTC
TRBJ1-4 TRBV5-1 few TRBD1 CASSLARTGQSNEKLFF TGCGCCAGCAGCTTGGCCCGGACAGGTCAGAGTAATGAAAAACTGTTTTTT
TRBJ2-7 TRBV12-3/TRBV12-4 few - CASSIRTTYEQYF TGTGCCAGCAGTATTCGGACCACCTACGAGCAGTACTTC
TRBJ2-3 TRBV7-9 few - CASSLAPGADTQYF TGTGCCAGCAGCTTAGCCCCTGGGGCAGATACGCAGTATTTT
TRBJ1-1 TRBV5-1 few - CASSLDLGVEAFF TGCGCCAGCAGCTTGGACTTAGGGGTGGAAGCTTTCTTT
TRBJ2-7 TRBV15 - TRBD2 CATSRDRGLAGAYEQYF TGTGCCACCAGCAGAGATCGAGGACTAGCGGGGGCCTACGAGCAGTACTTC
TRBJ2-1 TRBV7-9 few - CASSLAGPVPGEQFF TGTGCCAGCAGCTTAGCGGGGCCGGTACCCGGTGAGCAGTTCTTC
TRBJ1-5 TRBV20-1 few - CSARVVGIGQPQHF TGCAGTGCTAGAGTCGTGGGCATCGGTCAGCCCCAGCATTTT
TRBJ2-7 TRBV4-1 - - CASSHGPGYEQYF TGCGCCAGCAGCCACGGACCGGGCTACGAGCAGTACTTC
TRBJ2-1 TRBV7-9 few - CASSLENSYNEQFF TGTGCCAGCAGCTTAGAGAACTCCTACAATGAGCAGTTCTTC
TRBJ1-1 TRBV15 - - CATSRAGNTEAFF TGTGCCACCAGCAGAGCAGGGAACACTGAAGCTTTCTTT
TRBJ2-2 TRBV7-8 few TRBD2 CASSLSRLAGATGELFF TGTGCCAGCAGCTTATCCCGACTAGCGGGAGCGACCGGGGAGCTGTTTTTT
TRBJ2-5 TRBV7-2 many - CASSLDGGETQYF TGTGCCAGCAGCTTAGATGGGGGAGAGACCCAGTACTTC
TRBJ2-1 TRBV7-2 many - CASRAHGSSYNEQFF TGTGCCAGCAGAGCCCACGGGAGCTCCTACAATGAGCAGTTCTTC
TRBJ1-1 TRBV5-1 few TRBD1 CASSFTTGTEAFF TGCGCCAGCAGCTTTACGACAGGGACTGAAGCTTTCTTT